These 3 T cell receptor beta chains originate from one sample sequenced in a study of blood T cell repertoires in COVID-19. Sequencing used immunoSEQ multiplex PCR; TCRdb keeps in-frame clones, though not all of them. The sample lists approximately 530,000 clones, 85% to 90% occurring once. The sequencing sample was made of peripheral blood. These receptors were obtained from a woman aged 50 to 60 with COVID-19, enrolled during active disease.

The DNA for the CDR3 is TGTGCCAGTAGCGACAGCTCAAATTCACCCCTCCACTTT. It translates to CASSDSSNSPLHF. The chain combines TRBV19 with TRBJ1-6; maybe TRBD1 (5 bases). The length of the CDR3 is 13 residues. The V end was cut by 6 bases, the J end by 7 bases, with 10 bases between. Per the germline V gene, CDR1 is LNHDA and CDR2 is SQIVND (reference sequence).

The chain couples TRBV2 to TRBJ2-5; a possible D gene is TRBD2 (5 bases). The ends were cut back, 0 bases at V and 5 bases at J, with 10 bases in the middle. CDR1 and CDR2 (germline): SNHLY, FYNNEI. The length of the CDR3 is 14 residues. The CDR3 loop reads CASSEAGKRETQYF. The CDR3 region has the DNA TGTGCCAGCAGTGAAGCGGGAAAGCGGGAGACCCAGTACTTC.

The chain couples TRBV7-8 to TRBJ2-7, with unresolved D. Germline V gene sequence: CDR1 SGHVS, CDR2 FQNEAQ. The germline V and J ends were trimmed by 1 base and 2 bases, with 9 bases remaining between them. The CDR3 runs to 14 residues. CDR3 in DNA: TGTGCCAGCAGCTTAGAGTTAGGAGCCTACGAGCAGTACTTC. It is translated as CASSLELGAYEQYF.